The source of this T cell receptor (beta chain) is a study of cytomegalovirus exposure and HLA in healthy donors. Study-level results: Being productive about 87% or about 30% of the time was typical of most TCR beta V segments in an earlier analysis.

As regards this clone: Its specificity is not known.

The study ran its PCR with 60 Vbeta and 13 Jbeta primers. Profiled with immunoSEQ multiplex PCR; TCRdb holds only in-frame clones, not every one. The sample records roughly 140,000 clones, 70% to 75% being singletons. V shed 4 bases, J shed 2 bases, and the junction held 10 bases outside the gene matches. The germline V gene encodes CDR1 MGHRA and CDR2 YSYEKL. This CDR3 contains 17 residues. The receptor's source is a woman in her twenties or thirties in good health and CMV-seronegative. The genes are TRBV4-1 and TRBJ2-1; 8 bases map to TRBD1. Input material: PBMCs. CDR3: CASSLGQGENPYNEQFF. The DNA for the CDR3 is TGCGCCAGCAGCCTTGGACAGGGCGAAAACCCCTACAATGAGCAGTTCTTC.